These 4 T cell receptor beta chains share one sample of origin, sequenced in a study of T cell clonotyping in hematopoietic cell transplantation. The repertoire was sequenced with immunoSEQ multiplex PCR; TCRdb's copy has only in-frame clones and lacks some. This sample has some 4,500 clones, with approximately 86% found just once. The sequencing here drew on peripheral blood mononuclear cells, taken 180 days after allogeneic stem cell transplant. The receptors shown here come from a male patient between 55 and 70 years old who had an allogeneic stem cell transplant from an unrelated donor, so T cells may come from the graft donor. Some clones in this sample may be carry-over from other donors' samples.

The rearrangement uses TRBV29-1 and TRBJ1-2; D is unresolved. Germline CDR1 is SQVTM and CDR2 is ANQGSEA. The CDR3 totals 11 residues. Trimming took off 5 bases at V and 2 bases at J, with 6 bases between the two ends. CDR3 residues: CSVSPNYGYTF. For the CDR3, the DNA is TGCAGCGTTTCGCCGAACTATGGCTACACCTTC.

V usage is TRBV29-1 and J usage is TRBJ2-7; TRBD1 agrees at 10 bases. The CDR3 length is 12 residues. V lost 5 bases, J lost 5 bases, and 3 bases stayed unmatched. Germline values: CDR1 SQVTM, CDR2 ANQGSEA. In DNA form, the CDR3 reads TGCAGCGTTAACGACAGGGGGCACGAGCAGTACTTC. Its protein product is CSVNDRGHEQYF.

This clone was detected once. J is TRBJ1-4 and V is TRBV5-1; TRBD1 might be the D (6 bases). The germline V and J ends were trimmed by 4 bases and 8 bases, with 15 bases remaining between them. This CDR3 is 14 amino acids long. Germline CDR1 is SGHRS and CDR2 is YFSETQ. This CDR3 reads CASSPGGLGEKLFF. In nucleotides, the CDR3 is TGCGCCAGCAGCCCGGGGGGGCTTGGGGAAAAACTGTTTTTT.

The rearrangement links TRBV4-1 to TRBJ1-1; tentatively, D is TRBD1 (5 bases). The CDR3 sequence is 16 residues long. Germline CDR1 is MGHRA and CDR2 is YSYEKL. Trimming shortened V by 0 bases and J by 0 bases, and 11 bases separated the two germline ends. The CDR3 sequence is CASSQDPDSMNTEAFF. For the CDR3, the DNA is TGCGCCAGCAGCCAAGATCCCGACAGCATGAACACTGAAGCTTTCTTT.